This TCR beta chain was captured by sequencing in a study of T cell changes during pregnancy in multiple sclerosis. The CDR3 sequence is 16 residues long. Trimming cost V 0 bases and J 6 bases; bases outside gene matches: 13. Germline values: CDR1 GTSNPN, CDR2 SVGIG (reference sequence). The method was immunoSEQ multiplex PCR; TCRdb's version includes in-frame clones alone and lacks a portion of them. The table includes 40,000 or so clones, 91% detected once. This TCR came from a female donor with multiple sclerosis, enrolled in a pregnancy study. The rearrangement links TRBV30 to TRBJ2-7; TRBD2 matches at 8 bases. The starting material was CD8+ T cells from peripheral blood mononuclear cells, obtained in the second trimester of pregnancy. This chain's CDR3 is CAWSVRWLAGGFEQYF. The CDR3 DNA reads TGTGCCTGGAGTGTACGTTGGCTAGCGGGTGGTTTCGAGCAGTACTTC. Drawing the rest from reference TRBV30 and TRBJ2-7, the complete variable domain is SQTIHQWPATLVQPVGSPLSLECTVEGTSNPNLYWYRQAAGRGLQLLFYSVGIGQISSEVPQNLSASRPQDRQFILSSKKLLLSDSGFYLCAWSVRWLAGGFEQYFGPGTRLTVT.